Presented here are 11 T cell receptor beta chains from one specimen sequenced in a study of blood T cell repertoires in COVID-19. Sequencing was performed with immunoSEQ multiplex PCR; in TCRdb, only in-frame clones are kept and a portion is missing. This sample has 250,000 to 400,000 clones, with around 86% found just once. The source material was peripheral blood. The receptors were gathered from a man aged 50-59 years with active or convalescent COVID-19.

This sequence joins TRBV7-9 and TRBJ1-1; D is undetermined. Per germline, CDR1 SEHNR and CDR2 FQNEAQ (reference sequence). V shed 5 bases and J shed 1 base, with 11 bases lying between them. The CDR3 runs 14 residues. DNA for the CDR3: TGTGCCAGCAGCCCTACCAGGTCGAACACTGAAGCTTTCTTT. Its protein is CASSPTRSNTEAFF.

This chain connects TRBV18 to TRBJ2-7; TRBD1 aligns across 10 bases. Germline CDR1 reads KGHSH; CDR2 reads LQKENI. The CDR3 is made up of 15 amino acids. With 6 bases clipped from V and 2 bases from J, the junction kept 7 bases outside the gene matches. CDR3 DNA: TGTGCCAGCTCCCGACAGGGGGCGAGCCCCTACGAGCAGTACTTC. This sequence encodes CASSRQGASPYEQYF.

In this sample, this clone turned up once. The chain is built from TRBV19 and TRBJ1-1; TRBD1 agrees at 9 bases. Per the germline V gene, CDR1 is LNHDA and CDR2 is SQIVND (reference sequence). Trimming took 7 bases from V and 4 from J; bases not matched to a gene: 4. The CDR3 consists of 13 residues. CDR3 DNA: TGTGCCAGTATCACGACAGGGGGCACTGAAGCTTTCTTT. This codes for CASITTGGTEAFF.

The table lists this clone with a few counts. The V call is TRBV19, the J call TRBJ2-5, with D perhaps matching TRBD2 (7 bases). The V end lost 5 bases, the J end lost 1 base, and 11 bases lay between the germline ends. Germline lookup yields CDR1 LNHDA and CDR2 SQIVND (reference sequence). The CDR3 is made up of 14 amino acids. The CDR3 loop is CASSGGAVQETQYF. Here the CDR3 DNA reads TGTGCCAGTAGTGGGGGGGCAGTCCAAGAGACCCAGTACTTC. The variable domain in full, completed from reference TRBV19 and TRBJ2-5, reads DGGITQSPKYLFRKEGQNVTLSCEQNLNHDAMYWYRQDPGQGLRLIYYSQIVNDFQKGDIAEGYSVSREKKESFPLTVTSAQKNPTAFYLCASSGGAVQETQYFGPGTRLLVL.

The chain recombines TRBV9 with TRBJ2-7, with 7 bases fitting TRBD1. This CDR3 has 13 amino acids. Germline CDR1 is SGDLS and CDR2 is YYNGEE. Trimming cost V 4 bases and J 2 bases; bases outside gene matches: 3. In nucleotides, the CDR3 is TGTGCCAGCAGCCGGCAGGGGGCCTACGAGCAGTACTTC. It translates to CASSRQGAYEQYF.

The V gene is TRBV28, the J gene TRBJ2-6; 10 bases are a match to TRBD1. Trimming cost V 6 bases and J 0 bases; bases outside gene matches: 11. The CDR3 extends over 19 amino acids. The germline CDR1 and CDR2 sequences are MDHEN and SYDVKM. The chain's CDR3 is CASRPLGTGESSGANVLTF. For the CDR3, the DNA is TGTGCCAGCAGGCCCCTCGGGACAGGGGAGTCCTCTGGGGCCAACGTCCTGACTTTC.

The chain is built from TRBV19 and TRBJ1-3; D might be TRBD1 (5 bases). This CDR3 has 13 amino acids. The V end was cut by 5 bases, the J end by 1 base, with 6 bases between. Germline V gene data show CDR1 as LNHDA and CDR2 as SQIVND (reference sequence). For the CDR3, the DNA is TGTGCCAGTAGTCAGGGTTCTGGAAACACCATATATTTT. Its protein is CASSQGSGNTIYF.

The V and J genes are TRBV10-3 and TRBJ1-2; 8 nucleotides align to TRBD1. The CDR3 is 13 amino acids. V gave up 0 bases and J gave up 6 bases; unmatched junction bases: 0. CDR1 is ENHRY and CDR2 is SYGVKD in the germline V gene. Here the CDR3 DNA reads TGTGCCATCAGTGAGTCGGGACAGGATGGCTACACCTTC. Protein: CAISESGQDGYTF.

This chain links TRBV19 with TRBJ1-5, with D tentatively TRBD1 (5 bases). CDR1 is LNHDA, CDR2 SQIVND, per germline (reference sequence). There are 14 residues in the CDR3. V lost 1 base to trimming and J lost 3 bases, with 7 bases between them. CDR3 bases: TGTGCCAGTAGTATAGGCAGGGTCAATCAGCCCCAGCATTTT. Protein: CASSIGRVNQPQHF.

The V gene is TRBV3-1 (or the pseudogene TRBV3-2), the J gene TRBJ2-2; 9 bases align to TRBD1. V shed 0 bases and J 5 bases; nucleotides not matched to a gene: 4. This CDR3 comprises 16 residues. Germline V gene lookup returns CDR1 LGHDT and CDR2 YNNKEL (reference sequence). The CDR3 is CASSQDGGQGTGELFF. Here the CDR3 DNA reads TGTGCCAGCAGCCAAGATGGGGGACAGGGTACCGGGGAGCTGTTTTTT.

The rearrangement links TRBV5-1 to TRBJ1-4, with 10 positions matching TRBD1. CDR1 and CDR2 from the germline V gene are SGHRS and YFSETQ. After removal of 2 bases from V and 8 bases from J, the junction contained 18 bases not matched to a gene. The CDR3 loop spans 19 amino acids. CDR3 DNA sequence: TGCGCCAGCAGCTTTCTCGACAGGGGGCTCGCCGGCAGGTCCGAAAAACTGTTTTTT. Translating gives CASSFLDRGLAGRSEKLFF.